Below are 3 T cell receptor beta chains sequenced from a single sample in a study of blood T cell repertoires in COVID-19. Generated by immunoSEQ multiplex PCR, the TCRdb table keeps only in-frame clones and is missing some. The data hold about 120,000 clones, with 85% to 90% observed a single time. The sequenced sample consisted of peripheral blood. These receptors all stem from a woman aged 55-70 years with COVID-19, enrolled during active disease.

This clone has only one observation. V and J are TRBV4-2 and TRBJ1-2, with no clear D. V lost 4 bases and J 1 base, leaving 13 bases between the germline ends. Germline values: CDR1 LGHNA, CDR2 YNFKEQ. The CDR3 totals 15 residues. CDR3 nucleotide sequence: TGTGCCAGCAGCCCCCCGAGCGGAGATAACTATGGCTACACCTTC. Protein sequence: CASSPPSGDNYGYTF.

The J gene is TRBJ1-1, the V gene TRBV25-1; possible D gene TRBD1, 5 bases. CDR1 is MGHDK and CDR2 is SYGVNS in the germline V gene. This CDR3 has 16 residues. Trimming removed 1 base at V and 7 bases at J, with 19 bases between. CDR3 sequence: CASSEWTTGTAGEAFF. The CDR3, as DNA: TGTGCCAGCAGTGAATGGACTACGGGGACCGCGGGTGAAGCTTTCTTT.

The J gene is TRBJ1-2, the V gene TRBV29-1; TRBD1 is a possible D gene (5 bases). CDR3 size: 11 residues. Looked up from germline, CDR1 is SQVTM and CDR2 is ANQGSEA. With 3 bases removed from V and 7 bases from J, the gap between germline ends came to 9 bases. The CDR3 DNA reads TGCAGCGTTGACCTGGACATTGGCTACACCTTC. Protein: CSVDLDIGYTF.